Shown below are 8 T cell receptor beta chains from a single sample sequenced in a study of identical twins. Using its own MiXCR run on the 5' RACE reads, TCRdb lists one record per CDR3 protein. The sample has 400,000 to 500,000 distinct CDR3 sequences, less than 20% seen once. The specimen sequenced was naive T cells sorted from blood. The receptors derive from a man aged 50 to 60 in good health.

This clonotype was counted a few times. The V and J genes are TRBV5-6 and TRBJ2-5; 7 bases agree with TRBD1. The germline V gene has CDR1 SGHDT and CDR2 YYEEEE. The trim removed 4 bases at V and 2 bases at J, leaving 8 bases unmatched. The CDR3 runs to 15 residues. The CDR3 sequence: CASSVGQAGQETQYF. Here the CDR3 DNA reads TGTGCCAGCAGCGTAGGACAGGCGGGTCAAGAGACCCAGTACTTC.

The chain links TRBV25-1 to TRBJ1-2; 8 nucleotides line up with TRBD1. CDR3 length: 15 residues. V was clipped by 1 base and J by 5 bases; unmatched bases: 6. In germline, CDR1 is MGHDK, CDR2 SYGVNS. The CDR3 DNA reads as TGTGCCAGCAGTGAATGGAACAGGGGGGCGTATGGCTACACCTTC. It is translated as CASSEWNRGAYGYTF.

J is TRBJ2-3 and V is TRBV20-1; the match to TRBD2 covers 13 bases. The CDR3 is made up of 16 amino acids. V shed 1 base and J 0 bases; nucleotides not matched to a gene: 1. Germline loops: CDR1 DFQATT, CDR2 SNEGSKA (reference sequence). The CDR3 nucleotides read TGCAGTGCTAGAGTGGGACTAGCGGGGAGCACAGATACGCAGTATTTT. Its protein is CSARVGLAGSTDTQYF.

This clonotype showed up just a few times. V is TRBV25-1 and J is TRBJ2-7; D unclear. Germline V gene lookup returns CDR1 MGHDK and CDR2 SYGVNS. Trimming removed 3 bases from V and 5 bases from J, with 14 bases in between. The CDR3 runs 14 residues. The CDR3 bases are TGTGCCAGCAGTGAGTGGACGGCTGTGCACGAGCAGTACTTC. Translation gives CASSEWTAVHEQYF.

This clonotype was found a few times. This chain connects TRBV6-1 to TRBJ2-7, with 10 bases aligning to TRBD1. Germline CDR1 and CDR2: MNHNS and SASEGT. The V and J ends lost 6 bases and 3 bases, in that order; junction bases with no gene match: 8. This CDR3 region has 15 residues. CDR3 bases: TGTGCCAGCAGCCAAACCGGGACAGGGGTCTACGAGCAGTACTTC. Translating it yields CASSQTGTGVYEQYF.

The chain combines TRBV10-3 with TRBJ2-3, with 8 bases lining up with TRBD2. The CDR3 is 15 residues long. Germline CDR1 is ENHRY and CDR2 is SYGVKD. After removal of 6 bases from V and 2 bases from J, the junction contained 7 bases not matched to a gene. The CDR3 bases are TGTGCCATCAGACCGACTAGCGAAAACACAGATACGCAGTATTTT. Translated: CAIRPTSENTDTQYF.

This clonotype was seen more than once but under ten times. The J gene is TRBJ2-5, the V gene TRBV27; TRBD2 is a possible D gene (7 bases). Germline V lookup: CDR1 MNHEY, CDR2 SMNVEV (reference sequence). This CDR3 is 15 amino acids long. The ends were cut back, 0 bases at V and 1 base at J, with 9 bases in the middle. DNA for the CDR3: TGTGCCAGCAGTTTATCGGCGGGGGCCCAAGAGACCCAGTACTTC. Protein product: CASSLSAGAQETQYF.

This clonotype occurred many times. This chain connects TRBV5-1 to TRBJ1-1, with D tentatively TRBD1 (6 bases). The CDR3 runs to 14 residues. Germline V gene lookup returns CDR1 SGHRS and CDR2 YFSETQ. Trimming removed 0 bases from V and 5 bases from J, with 11 bases in between. As DNA, the CDR3 is TGCGCCAGCAGCTTGGCAGGGCAGGGGACTGAAGCTTTCTTT. Translating it yields CASSLAGQGTEAFF.